The 26 T cell receptor beta chains below come from one sample, sequenced in a study of shared clonotypes between healthy human individuals. Profiling relied on immunoSEQ multiplex PCR, and the TCRdb table lists in-frame clones only, not all of them. The sample lists approximately 940,000 clones; about three quarters were seen once. Sequencing was done on a sample of memory CD4+ T cells sorted from blood. Indicated subset: CD45RA-negative fraction. The receptors shown here come from a man younger than 35 in good health.

This rearrangement joins TRBV6-6 to TRBJ1-1, with 9 bases identical to TRBD1. V gave up 7 bases and J gave up 2 bases; unmatched junction bases: 5. Germline assignment: CDR1 MNHNY and CDR2 SVGAGI (reference sequence). CDR3 length equals 14 residues. The CDR3 DNA sequence: TGTGCCAGCACCATGGACAGGGGAAACACTGAAGCTTTCTTT. Translated, it gives CASTMDRGNTEAFF.

Only one count was recorded for this clone. The chain recombines TRBV6-4 with TRBJ2-2; D is uncertain. Germline V gene lookup returns CDR1 MRHNA and CDR2 SNTAGT. This CDR3 spans 15 amino acids. Trimming removed 4 bases from V and 0 bases from J, with 9 bases in between. The CDR3, as DNA: TGTGCCAGCAGTGCCCAGTCAGCGAACACCGGGGAGCTGTTTTTT. It yields the protein CASSAQSANTGELFF.

J is TRBJ1-2 and V is TRBV20-1, with D unclear. Germline V CDR1 and CDR2: DFQATT, SNEGSKA (reference sequence). Between the trimmed V and J ends, which lost 6 bases and 7 bases, there was a span of 9 bases. This CDR3 contains 10 residues. This CDR3 reads CSAPTPGYTF. The CDR3 DNA follows: TGCAGTGCACCCACCCCTGGCTACACCTTC.

This clone was detected once. Distinct nucleotide sequences in the sample also encode this CDR3. This rearrangement joins TRBV7-2 to TRBJ2-7, with TRBD1 matching 7 bases. The V gene's germline CDR1 is SGHTA and CDR2 FQGNSA. Losses at the gene ends were 3 bases for V and 0 bases for J; bases not matched to a gene: 2. CDR3 length: 14 amino acids. This chain's CDR3 is CASSLDRSSYEQYF. The CDR3 nucleotides read TGTGCCAGCAGCTTGGACAGGAGCTCCTACGAGCAGTACTTC.

V and J are TRBV7-8 and TRBJ1-4; 9 bases match TRBD1. V lost 5 bases and J lost 6; bases outside the gene matches: 4. Germline loops: CDR1 SGHVS, CDR2 FQNEAQ. The CDR3 has 14 amino acids. The CDR3 nucleotides read TGTGCCAGCAGCCTAACAGGGGGCTATGAAAAACTGTTTTTT. This gives the protein CASSLTGGYEKLFF.

V usage is TRBV7-2 and J usage is TRBJ2-1; no definite D call. The CDR3 consists of 13 residues. V was trimmed by 4 bases and J by 4 bases, leaving 8 bases between them. CDR1 and CDR2 from the germline V gene are SGHTA and FQGNSA. The CDR3 spells CASSSPLYNEQFF. The CDR3 DNA reads TGTGCCAGCAGCTCTCCCCTGTACAATGAGCAGTTCTTC.

This clone was seen ten or more times. The V call is TRBV6-5, the J call TRBJ1-1; D is unresolved. V shed 2 bases and J shed 9 bases, with 10 bases lying between them. The CDR3 extends over 12 amino acids. Germline V gene lookup returns CDR1 MNHEY and CDR2 SVGAGI. The CDR3 is CASSYRGAKAFF. DNA for the CDR3: TGTGCCAGCAGTTACCGTGGAGCTAAAGCTTTCTTT.

This chain joins TRBV27 and TRBJ1-1; D gene ambiguous. Between the trimmed V and J ends, which lost 4 bases and 1 base, there was a span of 13 bases. Germline V lookup: CDR1 MNHEY, CDR2 SMNVEV (reference sequence). This CDR3 has 15 amino acids. The CDR3 region has the DNA TGTGCCAGCAGTTCCCTATCTTTGGGGAACACTGAAGCTTTCTTT. It yields the protein CASSSLSLGNTEAFF.

V gene TRBV21-1 combines with J gene TRBJ1-2; the D call of TRBD1 is as the table states it, not checked on the DNA. TRBV21-1 is shown as a pseudogene. The CDR3 is 20 residues long. In nucleotides, the CDR3 is TGTGCCAGCAGCAAAGCCGGTAATTCCGGGACAGGGAAGGGGTATAATGGCTACACCTTC. Translation: CASSKAGNSGTGKGYNGYTF.

This rearrangement joins TRBV15 to TRBJ1-2; D is perhaps TRBD1 (6 bases). Germline lookup yields CDR1 LNHNV and CDR2 YYDKDF (reference sequence). The CDR3 is 13 amino acids. V lost 5 bases and J 4 bases, leaving 11 bases between the germline ends. The CDR3 spells CATSAQGPYGYTF. CDR3 sequence (DNA): TGTGCCACCAGCGCACAGGGCCCCTATGGCTACACCTTC.

This clone was observed a few times. The chain joins TRBV18 to TRBJ2-5, with 9 bases aligning to TRBD2. Germline CDR1 is KGHSH and CDR2 is LQKENI. The CDR3 runs to 16 residues. Losses at the gene ends were 3 bases for V and 4 bases for J; bases not matched to a gene: 9. The CDR3 DNA sequence: TGTGCCAGCTCACCGTTGCCTAGCGGGATTCGAGAGACCCAGTACTTC. Protein sequence: CASSPLPSGIRETQYF.

This clone occurred a few times. V gene TRBV4-1 combines with J gene TRBJ2-2; 9 bases match TRBD1. Germline CDR1 MGHRA, CDR2 YSYEKL. V shed 3 bases and J 5 bases; nucleotides not matched to a gene: 7. The CDR3 contains 16 residues. CDR3 in DNA: TGCGCCAGCAGCCATAACGGACAGGGGAGGACCGGGGAGCTGTTTTTT. Protein: CASSHNGQGRTGELFF.

This chain links TRBV11-3 with TRBJ2-5, with D possibly being TRBD1 (6 bases). Per the germline V gene, CDR1 is SGHNT and CDR2 is YENEEA. CDR3 length: 11 amino acids. V shed 8 bases and J shed 5 bases, with 9 bases lying between them. CDR3 DNA: TGTGCCAGCTCTACAGGGGAGACCCAGTACTTC. Its translation is CASSTGETQYF.

The rearrangement uses TRBV7-2 and TRBJ2-7; the D gene is possibly TRBD1 (6 bases). V lost 5 bases and J lost 3, with 14 bases in between. The CDR3 length is 14 residues. CDR1 is SGHTA and CDR2 is FQGNSA in the germline V gene. Here the CDR3 DNA reads TGTGCCAGCAGCGTCTTCGGACAGAGCTACGAGCAGTACTTC. Translation gives CASSVFGQSYEQYF.

At least ten counts were recorded for this clone. The rearrangement joins TRBV18 to TRBJ2-5, with TRBD1 matching over 7 bases. The V gene end was trimmed by 8 bases and the J gene end by 3 bases; junction bases not matched to a gene: 9. This CDR3 is built from 14 residues. Germline values: CDR1 KGHSH, CDR2 LQKENI. The CDR3 DNA sequence: TGTGCCAGCACGGGGACAGCTCTTAAAGAGACCCAGTACTTC. Residues: CASTGTALKETQYF.

This clone has at least ten counts. This chain connects TRBV6-6 to TRBJ2-2, with D possibly being TRBD1 (6 bases). Trimming left V 4 bases short and J 5 bases short, with 11 bases between. This CDR3 region has 14 residues. Per the germline V gene, CDR1 is MNHNY and CDR2 is SVGAGI (reference sequence). CDR3 in amino acids: CASSLDRQTGELFF. CDR3 DNA: TGTGCCAGCAGTTTGGACAGACAAACCGGGGAGCTGTTTTTT.

V usage is TRBV12-5 and J usage is TRBJ2-5; TRBD1 aligns across 8 bases. This CDR3 spans 16 amino acids. Germline V gene sequence: CDR1 LGHNT, CDR2 FRNRAP. The V segment lost 1 base and the J segment 5 bases; nucleotides outside the gene matches: 9. The CDR3 nucleotides read TGTGCTAGTGGTTTGGGGACAGGGAAGCGAGGGGAGACCCAGTACTTC. Encoded protein: CASGLGTGKRGETQYF.

The chain joins TRBV4-1 to TRBJ2-1; no clear D. Germline values: CDR1 MGHRA, CDR2 YSYEKL. This CDR3 has 16 residues. V was clipped by 1 base and J by 3 bases, with 13 bases between them. CDR3 sequence reads: CASSQGGSFYYNEQFF. Here the CDR3 DNA reads TGCGCCAGCAGCCAAGGCGGCAGCTTCTACTACAATGAGCAGTTCTTC.

V and J are TRBV2 and TRBJ1-5; the D is unclear. Germline loops: CDR1 SNHLY, CDR2 FYNNEI. V lost 5 bases to trimming and J lost 1 base, with 15 bases between them. The CDR3 covers 16 residues. CDR3: CASSPRPSGSNQPQHF. The CDR3 DNA follows: TGTGCCAGCAGTCCTCGACCCTCCGGCAGCAATCAGCCCCAGCATTTT.

The V gene is TRBV28, the J gene TRBJ1-2, with 9 nucleotides matching TRBD1. V trimming: 6 bases; J trimming: 7 bases; junction bases outside the gene matches: 12. The CDR3 consists of 15 residues. Looked up from germline, CDR1 is MDHEN and CDR2 is SYDVKM. As DNA, the CDR3 is TGTGCCAGCAGCCCCCGAATGGGACAGGGAGGTGGCTACACCTTC. This gives the protein CASSPRMGQGGGYTF.

This chain joins TRBV18 and TRBJ1-4, with D uncertain. The length of the CDR3 is 14 residues. Germline CDR1 reads KGHSH; CDR2 reads LQKENI. Trimming cost V 5 bases and J 0 bases, with 7 bases left between them. DNA of the CDR3: TGTGCCAGCTCAGCAGAGTCAACTAATGAAAAACTGTTTTTT. Amino acid sequence: CASSAESTNEKLFF.

This chain links TRBV19 with TRBJ2-3, with unresolved D. V shed 3 bases and J shed 2 bases, with 6 bases lying between them. The CDR3 consists of 13 residues. Germline assignment: CDR1 LNHDA and CDR2 SQIVND (reference sequence). As DNA, the CDR3 is TGTGCCAGTAGTATTCCGCCCACAGATACGCAGTATTTT. Translating it yields CASSIPPTDTQYF.

This clone was picked up a small number of times. The chain combines TRBV9 with TRBJ1-2, with D perhaps matching TRBD1 (5 bases). The CDR3 loop spans 15 amino acids. The V gene's germline CDR1 is SGDLS and CDR2 YYNGEE. Trimming removed 0 bases at V and 8 bases at J, with 17 bases between. The CDR3 DNA reads TGTGCCAGCAGCGTAGCCCCGGGTGGGGGTGGCGGCTACACCTTC. It encodes CASSVAPGGGGGYTF.

There are many counts of this clone. The CDR3 DNA follows: TGTGCCAGCAGCTTAGCCTCGCCAGATACGCAGTATTTT. Residues: CASSLASPDTQYF. The chain couples TRBV11-1 to TRBJ2-3; D remains ambiguous. The ends were cut back, 0 bases at V and 4 bases at J, with 5 bases in the middle. CDR1 is SGHAT, CDR2 FQDESV, per germline (reference sequence). The CDR3 contains 13 residues.

Concerning this clone: Additional DNA sequences in this sample encode the identical CDR3. This rearrangement joins TRBV4-3 to TRBJ2-1; D gene unclear. V dropped 0 bases and J dropped 4 bases, with 7 bases sitting between them. The CDR3 is 14 amino acids. The V gene's germline CDR1 is LGHNA and CDR2 YSLEER. The CDR3 DNA is TGCGCCAGCAGCCAAGAGGCTGGGTACAATGAGCAGTTCTTC. Its translation is CASSQEAGYNEQFF.

The genes are TRBV5-6 and TRBJ2-7; no clear D gene. The germline gives CDR1 SGHDT, CDR2 YYEEEE. This CDR3 region has 13 residues. V shed 1 base and J shed 2 bases, with 7 bases lying between them. CDR3 sequence reads: CASSLPATYEQYF. DNA for the CDR3: TGTGCCAGCAGCTTGCCAGCAACCTACGAGCAGTACTTC.